Below, 27 T cell receptor beta chains from the same sample are listed, as sequenced in a study of blood T cells in healthy people across ages. Together with a sample-barcoded 5' primer, a J-beta primer mix was included in a second PCR lasting roughly 7 to 11 cycles. Using its own MiXCR run on the 5' RACE reads, TCRdb lists one record per CDR3 protein. Of roughly 2 million distinct CDR3 sequences in the sample, about 50% were seen once. Sequenced input: blood. The origin of the receptors is a woman aged 40 to 55 in good health.

This clonotype was seen a handful of times. J is TRBJ2-5 and V is TRBV28; TRBD2 aligns across 9 bases. Germline V gives CDR1 MDHEN, CDR2 SYDVKM. Trimming took 5 bases from V and 1 from J; bases not matched to a gene: 5. The CDR3 runs to 15 residues. Here the CDR3 reads CASSPSGAAQETQYF. The CDR3 nucleotides read TGTGCCAGCAGTCCTAGCGGGGCCGCCCAAGAGACCCAGTACTTC.

In its sample, this clonotype was seen many times. The rearrangement uses TRBV28 and TRBJ2-7, with TRBD1 as a possible D gene (6 bases). V shed 6 bases and J shed 1 base, with 10 bases lying between them. Per the germline V gene, CDR1 is MDHEN and CDR2 is SYDVKM. The CDR3 has 13 residues. CDR3 amino acids: CASSIGQSYEQYF. CDR3 DNA: TGTGCCAGCAGCATTGGACAGTCCTACGAGCAGTACTTC.

CDR3 in amino acids: CASSVDSGANYEQYF. In DNA form, the CDR3 reads TGTGCCAGCAGCGTAGATTCAGGGGCGAATTACGAGCAGTACTTC. The chain uses TRBV9 and TRBJ2-5; possible D gene TRBD1, 6 bases. The better agreement between TRBJ2-7 and the DNA end casts doubt on the J call. Per germline, CDR1 SGDLS and CDR2 YYNGEE. The length of the CDR3 is 15 residues.

In its sample, this clonotype was seen a few times. The CDR3 region is CAIRSAGDQETQYF. The CDR3 coding sequence is TGTGCCATCAGGTCAGCGGGGGATCAAGAGACCCAGTACTTC. The chain has TRBV10-3 and TRBJ2-5; 8 bases are shared with TRBD2. CDR1 is ENHRY and CDR2 is SYGVKD in the germline V gene. This CDR3 region has 14 residues. V dropped 6 bases and J dropped 2; count of bases not matched to a gene: 5.

J is TRBJ1-2 and V is TRBV5-6; TRBD1 aligns across 8 bases. Trimming at V came to 0 bases and at J to 1 base, leaving 5 bases not matched to a gene. This CDR3 is built from 16 residues. In germline, CDR1 is SGHDT, CDR2 YYEEEE. The CDR3 region is CASSLGYDRGNYGYTF. CDR3 sequence (DNA): TGTGCCAGCAGCTTGGGATACGACAGGGGTAACTATGGCTACACCTTC. The complete variable domain, with remaining parts taken from reference TRBV5-6 and TRBJ1-2, reads DAGVTQSPTHLIKTRGQQVTLRCSPKSGHDTVSWYQQALGQGPQFIFQYYEEEERQRGNFPDRFSGHQFPNYSSELNVNALLLGDSALYLCASSLGYDRGNYGYTFGSGTRLTVV.

This sequence joins TRBV27 and TRBJ2-7; 11 nucleotides agree with TRBD2. V was clipped by 0 bases and J by 3 bases; unmatched bases: 10. Germline-derived CDR1 and CDR2 are MNHEY and SMNVEV (reference sequence). The CDR3 sequence is 18 residues long. This CDR3 reads CASSLSGGGLAEYYEQYF. The CDR3 nucleotides read TGTGCCAGCAGTTTATCGGGGGGGGGACTAGCGGAGTACTACGAGCAGTACTTC.

The chain has TRBV6-5 and TRBJ2-1; 7 nucleotides align to TRBD2. V trimming: 2 bases; J trimming: 5 bases; junction bases outside the gene matches: 12. CDR1 is MNHEY and CDR2 is SVGAGI in the germline V gene. The CDR3 is made up of 17 amino acids. This CDR3 reads CASSYATSHGGNNEQFF. The CDR3 DNA follows: TGTGCCAGCAGTTACGCGACTAGCCACGGGGGTAACAATGAGCAGTTCTTC.

V is TRBV28 and J is TRBJ1-2; 9 bases match TRBD1. The CDR3 length is 16 residues. With V trimmed by 5 bases and J by 7 bases, 14 bases remained unmatched. Per germline, CDR1 MDHEN and CDR2 SYDVKM. CDR3 DNA sequence: TGTGCCAGCAGTACAAGACCGCCGGGACAGGGTAGTGGCTACACCTTC. Translated, it gives CASSTRPPGQGSGYTF.

This rearrangement joins TRBV6-1 to TRBJ2-7; weak D call: TRBD1 (6 bases). Germline assignment: CDR1 MNHNS and CDR2 SASEGT. CDR3 size: 15 residues. Trimming pared 6 bases from V and 2 bases from J, leaving 17 bases between. The CDR3: CASRPDRPNTYEQYF. CDR3 sequence (DNA): TGTGCCAGCAGACCAGACAGGCCCAACACCTACGAGCAGTACTTC.

The CDR3 loop is CASSNPPKGEQGRETQYF. For the CDR3, the DNA is TGTGCCAGCAGCAATCCGCCCAAGGGAGAACAGGGTCGAGAGACCCAGTACTTC. The chain employs TRBV21-1 and TRBJ2-5; the table's D call of TRBD1 was not tested on the DNA. TRBV21-1 is assigned pseudogene status. This CDR3 comprises 18 residues.

This chain links TRBV4-3 with TRBJ2-1; 8 bases map to TRBD2. The V gene end was trimmed by 8 bases and the J gene end by 10 bases; junction bases not matched to a gene: 16. Germline lookup yields CDR1 LGHNA and CDR2 YSLEER. This CDR3 contains 15 residues. The CDR3, as DNA: TGCGCCAGCTCCTCGGCGGGGGGCCCGGGCCGGGAGCAGTTCTTC. It translates to CASSSAGGPGREQFF.

The rearrangement uses TRBV25-1 and TRBJ2-5, with 8 bases that match TRBD2. The J segment lost 1 base and the V segment lost 1 base, leaving 11 bases of the junction unmatched. CDR1 is MGHDK, CDR2 SYGVNS, per germline. The length of the CDR3 is 18 residues. CDR3: CASSELEVAGLFQETQYF. The CDR3 DNA sequence: TGTGCCAGCAGTGAATTGGAGGTAGCGGGGCTCTTCCAAGAGACCCAGTACTTC.

The V and J genes are TRBV20-1 and TRBJ2-1, with 11 bases that match TRBD2. The germline V gene has CDR1 DFQATT and CDR2 SNEGSKA (reference sequence). This CDR3 has 18 residues. Trimming took 0 bases from V and 8 from J; bases not matched to a gene: 15. The CDR3 reads CSARDQWVTSGVGDEQFF. The CDR3 coding sequence is TGCAGTGCTAGAGATCAATGGGTGACTAGCGGGGTAGGCGATGAGCAGTTCTTC.

Comments on this clonotype: The junction and the germline gene differ at one end; a read error may be behind it. The chain uses TRBV30 and TRBJ1-2, with a tentative D call TRBD1 (5 bases). Germline loops: CDR1 GTSNPN, CDR2 SVGIG (reference sequence). CDR3 length equals 15 residues. CDR3 amino acids: CAWSADMGWGYGYIF. The CDR3 DNA sequence: TGTGCCTGGAGTGCCGACATGGGATGGGGCTATGGCTACATCTTC.

This chain connects TRBV2 to TRBJ2-1, with 9 bases fitting TRBD1. The CDR3 spans 15 residues. Losses at the gene ends were 7 bases for V and 7 bases for J; bases not matched to a gene: 11. The germline CDR1 and CDR2 sequences are SNHLY and FYNNEI. The CDR3 region is CASKERDRALNEQFF. For the CDR3, the DNA is TGTGCCAGCAAGGAGCGGGACAGGGCGTTAAATGAGCAGTTCTTC.

The V call is TRBV28, the J call TRBJ2-3, with 8 bases identical to TRBD1. The CDR3 is made up of 17 amino acids. The germline gives CDR1 MDHEN, CDR2 SYDVKM. J lost 5 bases, V lost 8 bases, and 18 bases had no gene match. The CDR3 coding sequence is TGTGCCAGCCTATTCAGGACAGGGAATGGAGGGCTAGATACGCAGTATTTT. Its protein product is CASLFRTGNGGLDTQYF.

This clonotype came up many times. CDR3: CASSLGHRGGYGYTF. DNA for the CDR3: TGTGCCAGCAGCTTAGGGCACAGGGGCGGCTATGGCTACACCTTC. This sequence joins TRBV7-2 and TRBJ1-2; 7 bases fit TRBD1. CDR3 length equals 15 residues. Germline loops: CDR1 SGHTA, CDR2 FQGNSA. Trimming removed 1 base from V and 4 bases from J; junction bases left unmatched: 6. The whole variable domain, filled in from reference TRBV7-2 and TRBJ1-2, reads GAGVSQSPSNKVTEKGKDVELRCDPISGHTALYWYRQSLGQGLEFLIYFQGNSAPDKSGLPSDRFSAERTGGSVSTLTIQRTQQEDSAVYLCASSLGHRGGYGYTFGSGTRLTVV.

A few counts support this clonotype. The chain recombines TRBV20-1 with TRBJ2-1, with TRBD2 matching 12 bases. With 1 base clipped from V and 9 bases from J, the junction kept 4 bases outside the gene matches. Germline V gives CDR1 DFQATT, CDR2 SNEGSKA (reference sequence). The CDR3 length is 14 residues. The CDR3 spells CSARGTSGALEQFF. The CDR3 DNA sequence: TGCAGTGCTAGAGGGACTAGCGGGGCCCTTGAGCAGTTCTTC.

The J gene is TRBJ1-2, the V gene TRBV25-1, with D uncertain. This CDR3 region has 12 residues. V lost 6 bases and J lost 3, with 8 bases in between. The germline V gene has CDR1 MGHDK and CDR2 SYGVNS. For the CDR3, the DNA is TGTGCCAGCAGAGGGTACGACTATGGCTACACCTTC. The encoded protein is CASRGYDYGYTF.

The chain has TRBV28 and TRBJ2-5; D might be TRBD1 or TRBD2, each matching 5 bases. Trimming pared 1 base from V and 11 bases from J, leaving 26 bases between. This CDR3 is built from 17 residues. CDR1 MDHEN and CDR2 SYDVKM come from the germline V gene. CDR3 region: CASSLSRWGTEINEQYF. As DNA, the CDR3 is TGTGCCAGCAGTTTATCTCGTTGGGGGACCGAAATCAATGAGCAGTACTTC.

The sample holds a few counts of this clonotype. This chain links TRBV7-8 with TRBJ1-4; no clear D gene. The CDR3 has 17 amino acids. V was cut by 3 bases and J by 3 bases, with 17 bases left in between. In germline, CDR1 is SGHVS, CDR2 FQNEAQ. CDR3 bases: TGTGCCAGCAGCTTTTTTCGTTCAAACAGAGCTAATGAAAAACTGTTTTTT. This sequence encodes CASSFFRSNRANEKLFF.

The chain links TRBV7-8 to TRBJ2-7; D not resolved. The ends were cut back, 5 bases at V and 6 bases at J, with 8 bases in the middle. The CDR3 loop spans 11 amino acids. Germline V lookup: CDR1 SGHVS, CDR2 FQNEAQ. CDR3 in amino acids: CASSPHAEQYF. The CDR3 coding sequence is TGTGCCAGCAGCCCTCACGCCGAGCAGTACTTC.

The chain carries TRBV7-9 and TRBJ2-4; 7 nucleotides align to TRBD1. Trimming removed 5 bases from V and 0 bases from J; junction bases left unmatched: 10. CDR3 length equals 17 residues. The germline gives CDR1 SEHNR, CDR2 FQNEAQ (reference sequence). The CDR3, as DNA: TGTGCCAGCAGCCCGGGGACAGCCGGGATAGCCAAAAACATTCAGTACTTC. Protein sequence: CASSPGTAGIAKNIQYF.

The CDR3 here is CASSTASTNEKLFF. CDR3 coding DNA: TGTGCCAGCAGCACAGCTTCAACTAATGAAAAACTGTTTTTT. The rearrangement joins TRBV14 to TRBJ1-4; no definite D call. In germline, CDR1 is SGHDN, CDR2 FVKESK. The V gene lost 5 bases and the J gene lost 0 bases, with 7 bases spanning the gap. This CDR3 has 14 amino acids.

The chain has TRBV4-1 and TRBJ2-2; 8 positions match TRBD1. V was clipped by 5 bases and J by 3 bases; unmatched bases: 2. CDR1 is MGHRA, CDR2 YSYEKL, per germline. There are 14 residues in the CDR3. DNA for the CDR3: TGCGCCAGCAGCGGACAGGGAGACACCGGGGAGCTGTTTTTT. Translating gives CASSGQGDTGELFF.

The chain is built from TRBV5-1 and TRBJ1-5; D uncertain. The V end lost 0 bases, the J end lost 7 bases, and 11 bases lay between the germline ends. Germline CDR1 SGHRS, CDR2 YFSETQ. CDR3 length equals 14 residues. CDR3 sequence (DNA): TGCGCCAGCAGCTTGGACCGGCCAACCCAGCCCCAGCATTTT. Protein product: CASSLDRPTQPQHF.

This clonotype was found once. Germline is not matched at one junction end, which may reflect a read error. The genes are TRBV6-4 and TRBJ2-3; D ambiguous. Germline-derived CDR1 and CDR2 are MRHNA and SNTAGT. The CDR3 has 14 residues. The CDR3 loop is CAGSPRLFQDTQYF. Written as DNA, the CDR3 is TGTGCCGGCAGTCCAAGACTGTTTCAAGATACGCAGTATTTT.